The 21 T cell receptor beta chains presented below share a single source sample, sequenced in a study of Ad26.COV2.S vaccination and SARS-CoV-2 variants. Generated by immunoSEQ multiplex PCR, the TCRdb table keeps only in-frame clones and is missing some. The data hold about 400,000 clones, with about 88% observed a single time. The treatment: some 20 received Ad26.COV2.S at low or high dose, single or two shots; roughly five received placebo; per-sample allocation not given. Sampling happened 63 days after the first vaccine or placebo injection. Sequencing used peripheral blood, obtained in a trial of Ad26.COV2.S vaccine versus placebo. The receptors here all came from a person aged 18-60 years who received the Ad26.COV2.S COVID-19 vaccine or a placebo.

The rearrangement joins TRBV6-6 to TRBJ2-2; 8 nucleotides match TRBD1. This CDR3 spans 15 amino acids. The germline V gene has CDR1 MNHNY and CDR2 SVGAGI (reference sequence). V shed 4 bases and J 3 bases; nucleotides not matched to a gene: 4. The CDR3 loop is CASSLDREDTGELFF. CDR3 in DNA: TGTGCCAGCAGTTTGGACAGGGAGGACACCGGGGAGCTGTTTTTT.

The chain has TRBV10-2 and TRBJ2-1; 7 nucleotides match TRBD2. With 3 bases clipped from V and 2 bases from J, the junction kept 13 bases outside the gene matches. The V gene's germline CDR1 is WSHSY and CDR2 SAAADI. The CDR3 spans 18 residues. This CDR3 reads CASSEASAGVTPYNEQFF. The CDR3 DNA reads TGCGCCAGCAGTGAAGCATCCGCGGGAGTGACCCCCTACAATGAGCAGTTCTTC.

CDR3 DNA sequence: TGTGCCAGCAGCGTAGGTGGTTATAATTCACCCCTCCACTTT. This encodes CASSVGGYNSPLHF. The chain combines TRBV9 with TRBJ1-6, with D hard to call. The CDR3 is 14 amino acids. The germline V gene has CDR1 SGDLS and CDR2 YYNGEE. V dropped 0 bases and J dropped 4 bases, with 5 bases sitting between them. Combining the CDR3 with reference TRBV9 and TRBJ1-6 gives the whole variable domain DSGVTQTPKHLITATGQRVTLRCSPRSGDLSVYWYQQSLDQGLQFLIQYYNGEERAKGNILERFSAQQFPDLHSELNLSSLELGDSALYFCASSVGGYNSPLHFGNGTRLTVT.

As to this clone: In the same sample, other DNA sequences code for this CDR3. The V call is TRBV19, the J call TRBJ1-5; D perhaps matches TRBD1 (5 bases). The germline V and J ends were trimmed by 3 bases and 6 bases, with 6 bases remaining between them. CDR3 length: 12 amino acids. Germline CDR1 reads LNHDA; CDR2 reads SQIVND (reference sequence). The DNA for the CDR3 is TGTGCCAGTAGTATGGGGGGTCAGCCCCAGCATTTT. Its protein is CASSMGGQPQHF.

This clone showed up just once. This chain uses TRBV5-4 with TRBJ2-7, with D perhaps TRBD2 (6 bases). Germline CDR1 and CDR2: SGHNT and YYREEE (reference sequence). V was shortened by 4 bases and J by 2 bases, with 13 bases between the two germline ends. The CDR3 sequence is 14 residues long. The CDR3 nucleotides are TGTGCCAGCAGCCCGAGCGGGTCGACCTACGAGCAGTACTTC. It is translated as CASSPSGSTYEQYF.

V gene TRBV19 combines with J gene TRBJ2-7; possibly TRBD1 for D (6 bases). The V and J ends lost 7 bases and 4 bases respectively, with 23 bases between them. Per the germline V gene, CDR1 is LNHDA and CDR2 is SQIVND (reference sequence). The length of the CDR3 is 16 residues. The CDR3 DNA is TGTGCCAGTAAGGGGCGGGCACAGGGTGGAGCGTACGAGCAGTACTTC. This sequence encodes CASKGRAQGGAYEQYF.

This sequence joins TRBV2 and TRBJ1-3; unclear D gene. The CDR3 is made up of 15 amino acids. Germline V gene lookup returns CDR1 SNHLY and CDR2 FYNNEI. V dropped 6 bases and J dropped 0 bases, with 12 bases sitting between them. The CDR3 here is CASRNGRNSGNTIYF. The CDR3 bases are TGTGCCAGCAGGAATGGACGGAACTCTGGAAACACCATATATTTT.

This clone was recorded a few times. CDR3 nucleotides: TGTGCCAGCGCTACCGGAGGGGACAGGGACCGTATGACCCAGTACTTC. Translated: CASATGGDRDRMTQYF. V is TRBV27 and J is TRBJ2-5; TRBD1 matches at 9 bases. V trimming: 8 bases; J trimming: 7 bases; junction bases outside the gene matches: 17. The germline gives CDR1 MNHEY, CDR2 SMNVEV (reference sequence). This CDR3 is built from 16 residues.

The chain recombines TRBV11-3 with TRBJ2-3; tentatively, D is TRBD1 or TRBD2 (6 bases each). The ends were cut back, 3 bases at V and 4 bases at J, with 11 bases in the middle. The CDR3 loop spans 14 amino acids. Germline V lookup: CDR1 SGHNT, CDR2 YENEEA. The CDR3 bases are TGTGCCAGCAGCTTTTCTAGGGGGGCAGATACGCAGTATTTT. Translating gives CASSFSRGADTQYF. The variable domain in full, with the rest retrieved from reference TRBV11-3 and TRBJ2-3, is EAGVVQSPRYKIIEKKQPVAFWCNPISGHNTLYWYLQNLGQGPELLIRYENEEAVDDSQLPKDRFSAERLKGVDSTLKIQPAELGDSAVYLCASSFSRGADTQYFGPGTRLTVL.

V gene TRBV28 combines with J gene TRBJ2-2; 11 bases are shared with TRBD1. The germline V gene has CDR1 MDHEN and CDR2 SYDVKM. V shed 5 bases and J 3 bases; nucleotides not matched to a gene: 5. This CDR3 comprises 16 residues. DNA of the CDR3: TGTGCCAGCAGTACTCGGACAGGGGGCTACACCGGGGAGCTGTTTTTT. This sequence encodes CASSTRTGGYTGELFF.

The CDR3 reads CASSIPPNYNEQFF. As DNA, the CDR3 is TGTGCCAGTAGTATTCCCCCTAATTACAATGAGCAGTTCTTC. The rearrangement joins TRBV19 to TRBJ2-1; no clear D gene. The CDR3 covers 14 residues. V was shortened by 3 bases and J by 4 bases, with 10 bases between the two germline ends. In germline, CDR1 is LNHDA, CDR2 SQIVND (reference sequence).

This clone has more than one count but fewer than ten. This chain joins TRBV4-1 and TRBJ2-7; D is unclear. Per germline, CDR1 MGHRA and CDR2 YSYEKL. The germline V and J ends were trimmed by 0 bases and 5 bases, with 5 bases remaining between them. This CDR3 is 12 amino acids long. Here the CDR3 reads CASSQDDNEQYF. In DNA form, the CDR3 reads TGCGCCAGCAGCCAAGATGATAACGAGCAGTACTTC.

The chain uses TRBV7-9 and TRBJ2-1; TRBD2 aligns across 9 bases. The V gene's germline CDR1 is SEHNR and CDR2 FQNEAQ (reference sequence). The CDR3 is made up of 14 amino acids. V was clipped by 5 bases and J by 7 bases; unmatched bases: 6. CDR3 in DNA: TGTGCCAGCAGCCCCAGGACTAGCGAGAATGAGCAGTTCTTC. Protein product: CASSPRTSENEQFF. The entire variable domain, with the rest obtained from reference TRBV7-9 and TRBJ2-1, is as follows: DTGVSQNPRHKITKRGQNVTFRCDPISEHNRLYWYRQTLGQGPEFLTYFQNEAQLEKSRLLSDRFSAERPKGSFSTLEIQRTEQGDSAMYLCASSPRTSENEQFFGPGTRLTVL.

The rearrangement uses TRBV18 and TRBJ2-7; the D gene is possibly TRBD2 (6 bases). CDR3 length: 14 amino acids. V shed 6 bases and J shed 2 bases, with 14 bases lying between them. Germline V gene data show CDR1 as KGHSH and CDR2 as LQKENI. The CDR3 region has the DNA TGTGCCAGCTCTGCGGGACTTTATACCTACGAGCAGTACTTC. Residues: CASSAGLYTYEQYF.

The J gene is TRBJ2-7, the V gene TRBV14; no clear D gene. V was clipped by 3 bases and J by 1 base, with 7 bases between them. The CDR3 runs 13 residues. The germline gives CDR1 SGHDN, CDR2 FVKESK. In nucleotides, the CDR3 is TGTGCCAGCAGCCACCGTCAGTCCTACGAGCAGTACTTC. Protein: CASSHRQSYEQYF.

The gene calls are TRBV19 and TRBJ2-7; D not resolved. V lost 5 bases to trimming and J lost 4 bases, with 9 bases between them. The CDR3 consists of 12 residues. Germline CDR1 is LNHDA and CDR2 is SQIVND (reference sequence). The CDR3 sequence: CASSAPNYEQYF. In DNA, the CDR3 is TGTGCCAGTAGTGCCCCGAATTACGAGCAGTACTTC.

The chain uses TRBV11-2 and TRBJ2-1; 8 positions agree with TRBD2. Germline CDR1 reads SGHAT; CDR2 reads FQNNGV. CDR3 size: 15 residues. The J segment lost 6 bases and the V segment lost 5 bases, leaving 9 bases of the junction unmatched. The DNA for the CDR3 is TGTGCCAGCAGCCCGGAGGGACTAGTAAGCAATGAGCAGTTCTTC. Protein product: CASSPEGLVSNEQFF. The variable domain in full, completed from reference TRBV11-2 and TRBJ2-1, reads EAGVAQSPRYKIIEKRQSVAFWCNPISGHATLYWYQQILGQGPKLLIQFQNNGVVDDSQLPKDRFSAERLKGVDSTLKIQPAKLEDSAVYLCASSPEGLVSNEQFFGPGTRLTVL.

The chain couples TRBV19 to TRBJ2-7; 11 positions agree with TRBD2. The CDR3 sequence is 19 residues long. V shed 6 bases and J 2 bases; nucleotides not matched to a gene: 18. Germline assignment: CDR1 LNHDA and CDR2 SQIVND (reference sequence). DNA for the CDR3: TGTGCCAGTAGCCCACGTCGGGGCTTTAGCGGGAGGGCCGCCTACGAGCAGTACTTC. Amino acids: CASSPRRGFSGRAAYEQYF.

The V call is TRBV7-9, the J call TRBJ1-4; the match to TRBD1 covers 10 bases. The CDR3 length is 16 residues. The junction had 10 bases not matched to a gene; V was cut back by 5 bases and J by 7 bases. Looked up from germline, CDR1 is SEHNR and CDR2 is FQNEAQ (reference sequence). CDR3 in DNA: TGTGCCAGCAGCCCACCGACAGGGGGCGGAGGTGAAAAACTGTTTTTT. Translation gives CASSPPTGGGGEKLFF.

CDR3 loop: CASIRTPSGGEAFF. The CDR3 coding sequence is TGTGCCAGCATCCGGACACCGAGTGGGGGTGAAGCTTTCTTT. The chain employs TRBV28 and TRBJ1-1; D might be TRBD1 (5 bases). V was clipped by 7 bases and J by 7 bases, with 19 bases between them. This CDR3 is built from 14 residues. Germline V CDR1 and CDR2: MDHEN, SYDVKM.

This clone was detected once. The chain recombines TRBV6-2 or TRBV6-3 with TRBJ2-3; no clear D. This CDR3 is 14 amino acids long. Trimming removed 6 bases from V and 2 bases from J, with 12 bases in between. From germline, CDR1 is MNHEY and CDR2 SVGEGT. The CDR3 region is CASSRYQSTDTQYF. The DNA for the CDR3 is TGTGCCAGCAGCCGGTACCAGTCCACAGATACGCAGTATTTT.